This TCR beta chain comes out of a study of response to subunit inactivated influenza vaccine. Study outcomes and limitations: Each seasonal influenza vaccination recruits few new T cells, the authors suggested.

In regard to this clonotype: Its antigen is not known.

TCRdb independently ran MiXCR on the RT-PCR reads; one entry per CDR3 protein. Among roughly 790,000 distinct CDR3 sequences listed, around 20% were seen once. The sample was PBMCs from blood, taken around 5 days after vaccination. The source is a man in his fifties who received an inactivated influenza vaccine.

CDR3 in amino acids: CASRDRDSHTHNEQFF. The DNA of the CDR3 is TGTGCCAGCAGGGACAGGGACAGTCATACCCACAATGAGCAGTTCTTC. The V and J genes are TRBV12-3 or TRBV12-4 and TRBJ2-1; TRBD1 matches 8 bases. The CDR3 covers 16 residues. The V segment lost 6 bases and the J segment 5 bases; nucleotides outside the gene matches: 12.